Listed here is a single TCR beta chain. These data belong to a study of CD8 T cells in Susac syndrome. Reverse transcription used roughly 0.5 to 1 ug RNA and random hexamers. The immunoSEQ assay covered 54 Vbeta and 13 Jbeta segments for CDR3. TCRdb analysed the immunoSEQ multiplex PCR reads with MiXCR anew, one entry per CDR3 protein. This table holds 240,000 or so distinct CDR3 sequences, about 96% found once. Germline V gene data show CDR1 as SGHTA and CDR2 as FQGTGA. This CDR3 is 14 amino acids long. V was shortened by 5 bases and J by 3 bases, with 13 bases between the two germline ends. TCR beta sequencing covered blood CD8+ and CD4+ T cells. FACS was used to enrich TEMRA cells, whereas the CD8+ and CD4+ T cells were obtained by negative isolation.

The TCR originated in a human donor with Susac syndrome. The V gene is TRBV7-3, the J gene TRBJ2-5, with D hard to call. Sequencing used CD4+ T cells from PBMCs. This chain's CDR3 is CASSRLRNEETQYF. The CDR3 DNA reads as TGTGCCAGCAGCCGCCTAAGGAATGAAGAGACCCAGTACTTC.